This TCR beta chain was sequenced in a study of shared clonotypes between healthy human individuals. The data were produced by immunoSEQ multiplex PCR, yet TCRdb's version contains in-frame clones alone and is incomplete. The data contain roughly 2 million clones, 90% to 96% of them singletons. Trimming removed 3 bases from V and 5 bases from J; junction bases left unmatched: 5. The germline V gene encodes CDR1 SGHTA and CDR2 FQGNSA. The CDR3 contains 14 residues. What was sequenced was naive CD4+ T cells sorted from blood. Described subset: CD45RA+ positively selected. The rearrangement joins TRBV7-2 to TRBJ2-7; TRBD2 agrees at 9 bases. The sequence came from a man aged 18 to 30 in good health. The CDR3 is CASSFYSGSDEQYF. Written as DNA, the CDR3 is TGTGCCAGCAGCTTCTATAGCGGGAGTGACGAGCAGTACTTC.